This TCR beta chain came from a study of T-cell reconstitution after alpha-beta-depleted transplantation in children. A TCRbeta library incorporating unique molecular identifiers was prepared. MiXCR, applied by TCRdb to the PCR reads, yields one record per CDR3 protein. The table shows under 35,000 distinct CDR3 sequences, with roughly 6.3% occurring only once. Ten or more counts support this clonotype. CDR1 and CDR2 from the germline V gene are SGHTS and YDEGEE. V lost 4 bases and J lost 4, with 16 bases in between. The CDR3 is 15 amino acids. This TCR was recovered from a male patient younger than 18 who had a stem cell transplant for acute myeloid leukemia, so the T cells may come from the graft donor. The sequencing here drew on PBMCs, mostly from graft donor cells, taken 180 days after TCRalphabeta/CD19-depleted stem cell transplant. V usage is TRBV5-8 and J usage is TRBJ2-3; D is unclear. CDR3 in DNA: TGTGCCAGCAGCGACGACTCCCGCATCTCAGATACGCAGTATTTT. This encodes CASSDDSRISDTQYF.